This TCR beta chain was documented in a study of T-cell reconstitution after alpha-beta-depleted transplantation in children (dated by TCRdb to the mid-2010s). Some background on the complete study: T-cell immune reconstitution after TCRalphabeta/CD19-depleted allogeneic hematopoietic cell transplantation in children was quantitatively tracked in the study by means of TCR repertoire profiling.

Libraries were made using PCR. TCRdb names Illumina HiSeq 2500 as the instrument used. TCR library preparation used molecular barcoding, with unique molecular identifiers applied to normalize quantification of the TCRbeta repertoire. Using fastp at Q25 and MiXCR, TCRdb reprocessed the public reads and kept productive beta chains. Rows are combined by CDR3 protein, so each entry shows the most common genes and DNA. Across this sample there are about 830,000 distinct CDR3 sequences, with under 20% seen only once. Approximately 4.5% of the sample goes to the ten largest clones. This clonotype was seen a few times. It lacks a known antigen. No qualities accompany the bases; no much larger clone lies one base away. General findings and caveats noted by the study authors: Apparently early alphabetaT-cell count recovery about two months after transplant reportedly relied on only several hundred rapidly expanded clones derived from non-depleted graft cells. The frequencies of hyperexpanded clones fell over the following months, and after one year, T-cell counts and TCRbeta diversity were mostly attributed to newly produced T cells. In some patients, the high TCRbeta diversity seen at day 60 was put down to recipient T cells and intrathymic progenitors that had survived conditioning.

The germline V gene yields LGHNA for CDR1 and YNFKEQ for CDR2. From the cysteine through the phenylalanine, the CDR3 covers 15 amino acids. Only CDR3 DNA remains: 45 bases, in frame from the first base. V gives up 1 base and J gives up 0 bases, and the segment between their germline ends measures 8 bases. This specimen's treatment or condition label, per the study, means: allogeneic hematopoietic cell transplantation with graft depleted of TCRalphabeta T cells and CD19 B cells. Transplant recipients were children who received TCRalphabeta/CD19-depleted allogeneic hematopoietic cell grafts. The source material was PBMCs, mostly from graft donor cells, sampled 360 days after TCRalphabeta/CD19-depleted stem cell transplant. The rearranged segments are TRBV4-2 and TRBJ2-3; no confident D gene assignment can be made. The sequence was collected from a male patient aged 10 to 17 who had a stem cell transplant for acute lymphoblastic leukemia, so the T cells may come from the graft donor. This receptor has the CDR3 CASSQATASTDTQYF. The sequenced DNA is TGTGCCAGCAGCCAAGCAACAGCTAGCACAGATACGCAGTATTTT.